Listed below are T cell receptor beta chains from one sample, sequenced in a study of OX40 agonist ivuxolimab in advanced cancers. The repertoire was sequenced with immunoSEQ multiplex PCR; TCRdb's copy has only in-frame clones and lacks some. The data hold some 87,000 clones, with about 88% observed a single time. The sequencing here drew on CD4+ or CD8+ T cells sorted from blood, taken in a trial of the OX40 agonist ivuxolimab. The source of these receptors is an adult with an advanced solid tumor such as melanoma, head and neck, liver or kidney cancer. CDR3s include the opening cysteine and the closing phenylalanine or tryptophan. The D gene is left open where the match is weak. A row's size may be missing; if present it is once, few, many or a size class.

cdr3_nt cdr3_aa j_call v_call d_call clone_size
TGTGCCAGCAGTGAATCACTTTACGAGCAGTACTTC CASSESLYEQYF TRBJ2-7 TRBV6-1 - few
TGTGCCAGCTCGTCCGGTTTCCAAGAGACCCAGTACTTC CASSSGFQETQYF TRBJ2-5 TRBV18 - -
TGTGCCAGCGGAATAGGACAGGCTGAAGCTTTCTTT CASGIGQAEAFF TRBJ1-1 TRBV27 TRBD1 -
TGTGCCAGCAAAGAGGGACGGGGGGGCCGCGAGCAGTACTTC CASKEGRGGREQYF TRBJ2-7 TRBV2 TRBD2 -
TGTGCCGGGGCCAGGACAGGGCTTAGTAGATCGGGTGAAAAACTGTTTTTT CAGARTGLSRSGEKLFF TRBJ1-4 TRBV30 TRBD1 few
TGTGCCAGCGCGGAGCGGCGGGCTATCGGGGAGCTGTTTTTT CASAERRAIGELFF TRBJ2-2 TRBV7-2 - -
TGTGCCAGTAGTCTAGGACTAGCGGGTACCGGGGAGCTGTTTTTT CASSLGLAGTGELFF TRBJ2-2 TRBV19 TRBD2 -
TGTGCCAGCAGCTTGAACAGTCCAAATGAAAAACTGTTTTTT CASSLNSPNEKLFF TRBJ1-4 TRBV5-6 - -
TGTGCCAGCAGCTTAACACAGAACACTGAAGCTTTCTTT CASSLTQNTEAFF TRBJ1-1 TRBV7-3 - once
TGTGCCAGCAGCGTGGCAGGGGGGAATGAGCAGTTCTTC CASSVAGGNEQFF TRBJ2-1 TRBV9 - -
TGTGCCTGGAAGATCGTTGGAGGCTACACCTTC CAWKIVGGYTF TRBJ1-2 TRBV30 - -
TGCGCCAGCAGCCAAGATAGGGGCTCGGGGGGCGCGTACGAGCAGTACTTC CASSQDRGSGGAYEQYF TRBJ2-7 TRBV4-3 - -
TGTGCCAGCCGCGGAATTAATGAAAAACTGTTTTTT CASRGINEKLFF TRBJ1-4 TRBV2 - -
TGTGCCAGCAGCTTAGAGTCGAGAATTTCTGGAAACACCATATATTTT CASSLESRISGNTIYF TRBJ1-3 TRBV7-6 - -
TGTGCCAGTAGTATAGACAGGGGGCTCAACTATGGCTACACCTTC CASSIDRGLNYGYTF TRBJ1-2 TRBV19 TRBD1 -
TGTGCCAGCAGCGAAACTGGGGAGCCCTCTCTCTTACTCCGTTCACCCCTCCACTTT CASSETGEPSLLLRSPLHF TRBJ1-6 TRBV2 - once
TGTGCCAGCAGCGTAGGGAGTCCCGGACTAGCAGAGACCCAGTACTTC CASSVGSPGLAETQYF TRBJ2-5 TRBV9 TRBD2 -
TGTGCCAGTAGCACCAGGGGGGCTGGGGTAGCTGCTTTCTTT CASSTRGAGVAAFF TRBJ1-1 TRBV19 TRBD1 few
TGTGCCAGTGGGACAGCCCGGGACGAGCCCCAGCATTTT CASGTARDEPQHF TRBJ1-5 TRBV6-5 TRBD1 once
TGCAGCGTTGCATTACAGGGCGAAGAGACCCAGTACTTC CSVALQGEETQYF TRBJ2-5 TRBV29-1 - once
TGTGCCAGCAGTGTTAAAGAGACCCAGTACTTC CASSVKETQYF TRBJ2-5 TRBV6-5 - -
TGTGCCATCAGTGGACGGGCAAATGAAAAACTGTTTTTT CAISGRANEKLFF TRBJ1-4 TRBV10-3 - few
TGTGCCAGCAGCTTATCAGGCCGCACCTTCTCTGGAAACACCATATATTTT CASSLSGRTFSGNTIYF TRBJ1-3 TRBV7-9 - once
TGTGCCAGCAGCTTAGAACTAGCGGGGGGAACGCAGTATTTT CASSLELAGGTQYF TRBJ2-3 TRBV7-2 TRBD2 -
TGCAGCGTTGGTCAGGGGGCGAGTCAGCCCCAGCATTTT CSVGQGASQPQHF TRBJ1-5 TRBV29-1 TRBD1 once
TGTGCCAGCAGGAACGACAGGACCGGGGAGCTGTTTTTT CASRNDRTGELFF TRBJ2-2 TRBV27 - -
TGTGCCACCAGTTTAGGGGTCCTGACAGGCCACAATGAGCAGTTCTTC CATSLGVLTGHNEQFF TRBJ2-1 TRBV19 - -
TGCGCCAGCAGTGAAAGCCTTCACAGCACAGATACGCAGTATTTT CASSESLHSTDTQYF TRBJ2-3 TRBV10-1 - -
TGTGCCAGCAGTGAAACAGGTCCCGGGGAGCTGTTTTTT CASSETGPGELFF TRBJ2-2 TRBV2 - -
TGTGCCAGCAGTACAGTGAACACTGAAGCTTTCTTT CASSTVNTEAFF TRBJ1-1 TRBV6-5 - -
TGTGCCAGCAGTACGGGCAGTCACTCTGGGGCCAACGTCCTGACTTTC CASSTGSHSGANVLTF TRBJ2-6 TRBV27 - -
TGTGCTAGTGGTTTGGTAACTAGGTCTAGCACAGATACGCAGTATTTT CASGLVTRSSTDTQYF TRBJ2-3 TRBV12-5 - -
TGCGCCAGCAGCCCGACAGGGGGAGGAAACACCATATATTTT CASSPTGGGNTIYF TRBJ1-3 TRBV4-3 TRBD1 -
TGTGCCAGCAGTCTCGAAAGGGGTTCCGGGGCCAACGTCCTGACTTTC CASSLERGSGANVLTF TRBJ2-6 TRBV28 - -
TGCGCCAGCAGTGATAGCGGGGGCGGGTACAATGAGCAGTTCTTC CASSDSGGGYNEQFF TRBJ2-1 TRBV10-1 TRBD2 -
TGTGCCAGCAGCTTTTCGGAGAGGGAGCTGTTTTTT CASSFSERELFF TRBJ2-2 TRBV7-6 - -
TGCGCCAGCAGCTTGGCCCCCGGACAGGGGGGCCAGCCCCAGCATTTT CASSLAPGQGGQPQHF TRBJ1-5 TRBV5-1 TRBD1 -
TGTGCCAGCAGAGGGTTGCGGAATGAAAAACTGTTTTTT CASRGLRNEKLFF TRBJ1-4 TRBV6-6 - -
TGTGCCAGCAGCTTAAATCCCGCGACCCCCTGGGATACGCAGTATTTT CASSLNPATPWDTQYF TRBJ2-3 TRBV11-2 - -
TGTGCCAGCAGTCTCCCTGGCCAGGGGGCTGTTGAAGCTTTCTTT CASSLPGQGAVEAFF TRBJ1-1 TRBV28 TRBD1 -
TGTGCCACCTTCTCCTACGAGCAGTACTTC CATFSYEQYF TRBJ2-7 TRBV28 - -
TGCGCCAGCAGCTTGGTAGCGGGGCCTAGCACAGATACGCAGTATTTT CASSLVAGPSTDTQYF TRBJ2-3 TRBV5-1 TRBD2 -
TGTGCCAGCAGTGACGCCACAACCTCTGGAAACACCATATATTTT CASSDATTSGNTIYF TRBJ1-3 TRBV25-1 - -
TGTGTCATATCCCCGGGACGGTCCTCTGGAAACACCATATATTTT CVISPGRSSGNTIYF TRBJ1-3 TRBV6-1 - -
TGCGCCAGCAGTGGACAGCCAAACTATGGCTACACCTTC CASSGQPNYGYTF TRBJ1-2 TRBV10-1 - -
TGTGCCAGCAAGGGGTTCATAGACGGCAATCAGCCCCAGCATTTT CASKGFIDGNQPQHF TRBJ1-5 TRBV2 - -